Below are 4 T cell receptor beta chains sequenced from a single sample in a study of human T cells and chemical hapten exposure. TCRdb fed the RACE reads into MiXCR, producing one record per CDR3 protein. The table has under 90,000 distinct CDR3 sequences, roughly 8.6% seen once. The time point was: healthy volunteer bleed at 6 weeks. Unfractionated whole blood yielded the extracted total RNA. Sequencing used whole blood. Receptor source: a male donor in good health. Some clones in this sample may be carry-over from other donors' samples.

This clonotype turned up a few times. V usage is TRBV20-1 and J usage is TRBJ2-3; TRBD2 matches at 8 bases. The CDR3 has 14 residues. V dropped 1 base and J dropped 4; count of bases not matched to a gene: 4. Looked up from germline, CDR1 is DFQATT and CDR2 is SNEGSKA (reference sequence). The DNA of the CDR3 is TGCAGTGCTAGAGCTTGGCGGGAGGCAGATACGCAGTATTTT. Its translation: CSARAWREADTQYF.

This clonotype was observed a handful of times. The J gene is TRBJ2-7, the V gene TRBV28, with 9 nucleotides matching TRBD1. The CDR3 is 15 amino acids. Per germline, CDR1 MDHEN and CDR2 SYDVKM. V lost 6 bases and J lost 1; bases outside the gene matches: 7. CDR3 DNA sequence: TGTGCCAGCAGCCGCCCGGGACAGGGATCCTACGAGCAGTACTTC. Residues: CASSRPGQGSYEQYF.

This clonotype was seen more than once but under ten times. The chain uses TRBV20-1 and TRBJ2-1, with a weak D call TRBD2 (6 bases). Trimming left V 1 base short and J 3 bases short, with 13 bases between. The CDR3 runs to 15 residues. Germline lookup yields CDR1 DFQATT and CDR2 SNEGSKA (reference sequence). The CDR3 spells CSARGLGVGYNEQFF. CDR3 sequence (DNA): TGCAGTGCTAGAGGACTAGGGGTCGGCTACAATGAGCAGTTCTTC.

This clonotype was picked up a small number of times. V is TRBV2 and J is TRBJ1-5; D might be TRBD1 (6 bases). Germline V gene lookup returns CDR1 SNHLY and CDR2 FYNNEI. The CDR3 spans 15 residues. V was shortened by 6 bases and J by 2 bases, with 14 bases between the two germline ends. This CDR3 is CASRRGGIGNQPQHF. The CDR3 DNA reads TGTGCCAGCAGGAGGGGGGGCATCGGCAATCAGCCCCAGCATTTT.